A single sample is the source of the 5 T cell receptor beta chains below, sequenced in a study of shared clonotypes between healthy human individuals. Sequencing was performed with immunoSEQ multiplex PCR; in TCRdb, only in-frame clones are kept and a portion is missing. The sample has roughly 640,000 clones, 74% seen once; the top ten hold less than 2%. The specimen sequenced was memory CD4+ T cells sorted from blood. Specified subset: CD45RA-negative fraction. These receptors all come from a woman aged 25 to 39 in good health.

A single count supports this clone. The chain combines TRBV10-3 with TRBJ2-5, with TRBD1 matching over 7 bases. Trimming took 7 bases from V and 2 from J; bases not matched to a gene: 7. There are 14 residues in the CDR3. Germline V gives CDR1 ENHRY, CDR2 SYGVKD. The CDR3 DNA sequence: TGTGCCATCAACCCAGGGACAGCTCAAGAGACCCAGTACTTC. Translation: CAINPGTAQETQYF.

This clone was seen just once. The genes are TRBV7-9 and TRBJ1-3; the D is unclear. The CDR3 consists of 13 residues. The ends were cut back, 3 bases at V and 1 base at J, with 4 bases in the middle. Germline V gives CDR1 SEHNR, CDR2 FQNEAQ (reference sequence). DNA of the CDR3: TGTGCCAGCAGCTTTGAGTCTGGAAACACCATATATTTT. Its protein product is CASSFESGNTIYF.

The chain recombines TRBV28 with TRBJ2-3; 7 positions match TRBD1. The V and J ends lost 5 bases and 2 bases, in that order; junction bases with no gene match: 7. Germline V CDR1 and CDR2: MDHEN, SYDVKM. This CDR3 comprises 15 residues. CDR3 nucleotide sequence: TGTGCCAGCAGTCTGAGGACAGGCTACACAGATACGCAGTATTTT. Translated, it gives CASSLRTGYTDTQYF.

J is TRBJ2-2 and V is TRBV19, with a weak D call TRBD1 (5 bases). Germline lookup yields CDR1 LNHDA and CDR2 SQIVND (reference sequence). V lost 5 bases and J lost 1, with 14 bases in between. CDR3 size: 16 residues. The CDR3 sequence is CASSPPPRVNTGELFF. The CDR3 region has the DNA TGTGCCAGTAGTCCCCCCCCCAGGGTGAACACCGGGGAGCTGTTTTTT.

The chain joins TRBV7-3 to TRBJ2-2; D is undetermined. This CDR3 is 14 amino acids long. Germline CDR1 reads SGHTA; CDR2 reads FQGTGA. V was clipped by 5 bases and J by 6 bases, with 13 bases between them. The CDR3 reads CASSQDLPAGELFF. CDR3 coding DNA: TGTGCCAGCAGCCAAGATCTCCCAGCCGGGGAGCTGTTTTTT.